The source of this T cell receptor beta chain is a study of shared clonotypes between healthy human individuals. The study's findings and limits: Rarefaction analysis demonstrated incomplete sorted-subset sequencing notwithstanding large depth.

Remarks on this clone: Its antigen remains unidentified.

Division of CD4+ cells produced a CD45RA+ naive subset and a CD45RA-negative memory subset. Sorted subsets were amplified in replicate PCRs using approximately 200 ng DNA, around 30,000 T cell genomes. Only in-frame clones appear in the TCRdb table, and some are missing; sequencing was by immunoSEQ multiplex PCR. The table lists about 2.4 million clones, 93% of them singletons. With V trimmed by 6 bases and J by 5 bases, 8 bases remained unmatched. Germline CDR1 and CDR2: MNHEY and SMNVEV (reference sequence). The CDR3 length is 16 residues. The sequencing input was naive CD4+ T cells from PBMCs. Subset: CD45RA+ positively selected. The chain uses TRBV27 and TRBJ2-5; TRBD2 aligns across 14 bases. The sequence was collected from a man younger than 35 in good health. Some clones in this sample may be carry-over from other donors' samples. The CDR3 spells CASRGLAGEVGETQYF. The CDR3 DNA is TGTGCCAGCAGGGGACTAGCGGGAGAGGTGGGGGAGACCCAGTACTTC.